This TCR beta chain was found in a study of shared clonotypes between healthy human individuals. The protocol was immunoSEQ multiplex PCR, while the TCRdb copy is restricted to in-frame clones and leaves out a portion. The profile covers over 2 million clones, with around 92% appearing a single time and 0.3% to 0.45% taken by the ten largest. Turning to this clone: As yet, its antigen is unknown.

The healthy adult donors were HIV-negative and reported no recent acute infections or vaccinations. General observations from the study: As a rule, naive subsets had a larger estimated richness than memory subsets.

V lost 2 bases, J lost 1 base, and 8 bases lay in between. The CDR3 has 14 residues. Germline V gene data show CDR1 as SGHRS and CDR2 as YFSETQ. The chain couples TRBV5-1 to TRBJ2-3; weak D call: TRBD2 (6 bases). This sequence originates from a man aged 18 to 29 in good health. Some clones in this sample may be carry-over from other donors' samples. The sample consisted of naive CD4+ T cells from PBMCs. Indicated subset: CD45RA+ positively selected. The CDR3 sequence is CASSFASGTDTQYF. The CDR3, as DNA: TGCGCCAGCAGCTTTGCTAGCGGCACAGATACGCAGTATTTT. The full variable domain, rest sourced from reference TRBV5-1 and TRBJ2-3, is KAGVTQTPRYLIKTRGQQVTLSCSPISGHRSVSWYQQTPGQGLQFLFEYFSETQRNKGNFPGRFSGRQFSNSRSEMNVSTLELGDSALYLCASSFASGTDTQYFGPGTRLTVL.